The sequence of this T cell receptor (beta chain) was determined in a study of vaccination and CD4 T cells after COVID-19. The study's findings and limits: Although the median of SARS-CoV-2-reactive clonotypes rose from around 19 to 38, the change was not significant.

This clonotype was observed a few times. Its antigen is currently unknown. Treatment here: roughly 10-day PBMC culture with coronavirus spike peptide pools or control peptides (ViraFEST assay). The Oncomine TCR Beta short-read assay was applied to DNA of cultured CD4+ T cells. MiXCR, applied by TCRdb to the PCR reads, yields one record per CDR3 protein. The sample gives about 22,000 distinct CDR3 sequences, 30% to 35% of which show up once; roughly 12% is in the top ten. This TCR was sampled from a human donor with COVID-19. What was sequenced was cultured CD4+ T cells from blood.

In DNA form, the CDR3 reads TGTGCCAGCAGTACTAGCGGGGCAACAGATACGCAGTATTTT. Its translation: CASSTSGATDTQYF. The rearrangement links TRBV12-3 or TRBV12-4 to TRBJ2-3, with 10 bases fitting TRBD2. J gave up 3 bases and V 5 bases, and 2 bases lay outside the gene matches. CDR3 size: 14 residues.